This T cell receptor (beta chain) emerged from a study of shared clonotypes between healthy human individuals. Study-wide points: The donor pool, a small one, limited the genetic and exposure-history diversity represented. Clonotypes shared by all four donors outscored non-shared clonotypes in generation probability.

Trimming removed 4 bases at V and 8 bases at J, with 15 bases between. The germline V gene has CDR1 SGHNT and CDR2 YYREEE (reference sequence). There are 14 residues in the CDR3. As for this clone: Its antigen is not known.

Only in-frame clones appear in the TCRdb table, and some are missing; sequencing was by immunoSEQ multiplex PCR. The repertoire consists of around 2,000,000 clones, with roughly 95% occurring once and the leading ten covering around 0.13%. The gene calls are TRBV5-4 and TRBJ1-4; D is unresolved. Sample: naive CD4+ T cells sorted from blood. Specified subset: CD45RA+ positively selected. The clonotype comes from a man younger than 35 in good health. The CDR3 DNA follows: TGTGCCAGCAGCCAATCAACCCAAGGAGAAAAACTGTTTTTT. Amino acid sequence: CASSQSTQGEKLFF. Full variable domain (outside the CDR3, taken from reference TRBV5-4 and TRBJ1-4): ETGVTQSPTHLIKTRGQQVTLRCSSQSGHNTVSWYQQALGQGPQFIFQYYREEENGRGNFPPRFSGLQFPNYSSELNVNALELDDSALYLCASSQSTQGEKLFFGSGTQLSVL.